The present entry profiles one TCR beta chain with its context. The antigen this receptor binds is unknown. Base-call qualities are not available, and no considerably larger clone is one nucleotide away. The record originates from a study of T cells after yellow fever vaccination (dated by TCRdb to about 2019). About the investigation overall: The SMART-Seq v4 Ultra Low Input RNA kit was used to prepare libraries from fractions with low cell numbers. Blood was collected at multiple timepoints before and after primary and secondary immunization, and bulk PBMC replicates and cell subsets were isolated. Two healthy male donors, one aged 18 to 30 and one aged 30 to 40 years, made up the cohort. To follow T-cell clones before and after primary and booster YFV17D yellow fever vaccination, bulk TCR alpha and beta repertoires were sequenced over time.

In the paper's terms, the treatment or condition label means: live attenuated yellow fever vaccine strain. At every blood-draw timepoint, two biological replicates of bulk PBMCs were collected. PBMCs were isolated from peripheral blood using a standard Ficoll-Paque protocol. TriZol was used to extract RNA from bulk PBMCs, from CD4 and CD8 fractions, and from dextramer-positive and dextramer-negative fractions. What the authors observed across the whole study: A small fraction of clonotypes showed up in both the CD4 and CD8 compartments, probably as a result of convergent recombination. The secondary T-cell response was found to be weaker but faster than the primary response, with a peak reached on day 5 rather than on day 15. Computational filtering was required because FACS-sorted repertoires could contain abundant contaminating clonotypes from the bulk population. Because only a couple of donors were included in the study, the extent to which the findings can be generalized is limited. Most clones expanded after primary vaccination were re-detected after the booster (about 96% of CD4 and about 88% of CD8), suggesting broad memory maintenance.

The instrument was an Illumina NovaSeq 6000. TCR cDNA was synthesized by 5'RACE template switching, which introduced a universal primer site and unique molecular identifiers. Priming for cDNA synthesis came from both the TCR alpha and TCR beta constant segments. Library amplification used two PCR steps, and the second PCR step added sample barcodes and sequencing adapters. Sequencing of the libraries was done on either Illumina HiSeq 2500 (2x100 bp) or NovaSeq (2x150 bp). Per the source publication's procedure: Reads were demultiplexed and collapsed into UMI consensus sequences with MIGEC, and V(D)J alignment was performed with MiXCR. Using edgeR on replicate PBMC samples, clonotypes were called vaccine-responding if FDR was below 0.01 and the log2 fold change was above 5 up to day 15. Each bulk clonotype received a CD4 or CD8 identity based on whether the sequenced CD4 or CD8 repertoire contained that clonotype at higher abundance. TCRdb took the public reads, trimmed them with fastp at Q25, ran MiXCR for clone calling and kept in-frame beta chains. Rows with one shared CDR3 protein collapse into an entry with the most common genes and DNA. The V and J calls here are based on TCRdb, not the publication. A total of 400,000 to 450,000 distinct CDR3 sequences appear in this sample, around 20% of them only once. The ten largest clonotypes hold 15% to 20% of the sample.

Via the germline V gene (reference sequence), CDR1 is LGHDT and CDR2 YNNKEL. The CDR3 runs 13 amino acids, cysteine and phenylalanine included. The retained sequence is limited to the CDR3, 39 bases, with the frame set at the first base. V is clipped by 2 bases and J by 3 bases, and the sequence between their germline boundaries is 7 bases long. The clonotype was recovered from a man younger than 30 who received the YFV17D yellow fever vaccine. The sequenced sample was PBMCs, obtained before the yellow fever booster vaccination. The chain is made from TRBV3-1 and TRBJ2-5; the D gene is perhaps TRBD2, from 6 matching bases. CDR3 loop: CASSQRGEETQYF. Here is the DNA: TGTGCCAGCAGCCAACGCGGGGAAGAGACCCAGTACTTC.